The present T cell receptor beta chain was sequenced within a study of vaccination and CD4 T cells after COVID-19. The V end lost 3 bases, the J end lost 8 bases, and 19 bases lay between the germline ends. The CDR3 is made up of 14 amino acids. CDR1 is GTSNPN, CDR2 SVGIG, per germline (reference sequence). On this clonotype itself: What it binds is not known.

Sequenced with the Oncomine TCR Beta short-read assay was DNA taken from cultured CD4+ T cells. Each CDR3 protein gets one entry after TCRdb re-called the PCR reads with MiXCR. The repertoire holds thousands of distinct CDR3 sequences, with approximately 76% as singletons. As to treatment: approximately 9-day PBMC culture with coronavirus spike peptide pools or control peptides (ViraFEST assay). The clonotype comes from a human donor who had recovered from COVID-19. Input material: CD4+ T cells from blood, cultured in vitro. The rearrangement joins TRBV30 to TRBJ1-2; TRBD1 is a possible D gene (5 bases). The CDR3 reads CAWSGDEQPRGYTF. CDR3 DNA: TGTGCCTGGAGCGGGGACGAACAGCCCAGGGGCTACACCTTC.